This T cell receptor (beta chain) was recorded in a study of blood T cell repertoires in COVID-19. Study details: PBMCs, B-cell-depleted T cells, or T cells were the source of the cDNA or gDNA that made up the material.

The table came from immunoSEQ multiplex PCR; TCRdb's copy has only in-frame clones and leaves some out. The sample holds 180,000 or so clones, 90% seen once. The V gene lost 5 bases and the J gene lost 9 bases, with 11 bases spanning the gap. Germline V lookup: CDR1 DFQATT, CDR2 SNEGSKA (reference sequence). CDR3 length equals 11 residues. The receptor was derived from a man over 45 with acute or convalescent COVID-19. The sequenced sample was peripheral blood. The chain uses TRBV20-1 and TRBJ2-1; D call uncertain. In DNA form, the CDR3 reads TGCAGTGCTTATTTAGTTGGTGAGCAGTTCTTC. It is translated as CSAYLVGEQFF.